Each of the 14 T cell receptor beta chains below was sequenced from the same sample in a study of OX40 agonist ivuxolimab in advanced cancers. The table came from immunoSEQ multiplex PCR; TCRdb's copy has only in-frame clones and leaves some out. Here the sample spans some 68,000 clones, more than 75% being singletons. This sample comprised CD4+ or CD8+ T cells sorted from blood, obtained in a trial of the OX40 agonist ivuxolimab. These receptors all come from an adult with an advanced solid tumor such as melanoma, head and neck, liver or kidney cancer.

The chain is built from TRBV18 and TRBJ1-5, with D possibly matching TRBD1 (5 bases). Per the germline V gene, CDR1 is KGHSH and CDR2 is LQKENI. The V end was cut by 2 bases, the J end by 13 bases, with 18 bases between. The CDR3 is 14 residues long. CDR3 protein: CASSPSLTGGEQHF. CDR3 bases: TGTGCCAGCTCACCAAGTCTGACTGGGGGTGAACAGCATTTT.

This clone has only a few counts. V gene TRBV9 combines with J gene TRBJ1-1; no reliable D call. Germline assignment: CDR1 SGDLS and CDR2 YYNGEE. V was cut by 4 bases and J by 0 bases, with 13 bases left in between. There are 15 residues in the CDR3. CDR3 bases: TGTGCCAGCAGCCCAATCCCCAGGTTGAACACTGAAGCTTTCTTT. Encoded protein: CASSPIPRLNTEAFF. Drawing the rest from reference TRBV9 and TRBJ1-1, the complete variable domain is DSGVTQTPKHLITATGQRVTLRCSPRSGDLSVYWYQQSLDQGLQFLIQYYNGEERAKGNILERFSAQQFPDLHSELNLSSLELGDSALYFCASSPIPRLNTEAFFGQGTRLTVV.

This clone was counted between two and nine times. The chain is built from TRBV7-9 and TRBJ2-7, with unresolved D. Between the trimmed V and J ends, which lost 5 bases and 2 bases, there was a span of 10 bases. This CDR3 has 13 amino acids. Germline V gene lookup returns CDR1 SEHNR and CDR2 FQNEAQ (reference sequence). The CDR3 DNA reads as TGTGCCAGCAGCGCCACTATCCCCTACGAGCAGTACTTC. Residues: CASSATIPYEQYF.

V and J are TRBV10-3 and TRBJ2-7; 10 bases map to TRBD2. Germline trimming cut 3 bases from V and 0 bases from J; bases unmatched to any gene: 5. CDR3 size: 16 residues. Germline V lookup: CDR1 ENHRY, CDR2 SYGVKD. The CDR3 loop is CAISESSGGSSYEQYF. Here the CDR3 DNA reads TGTGCCATCAGTGAATCTAGCGGGGGTAGCTCCTACGAGCAGTACTTC.

V usage is TRBV7-6 and J usage is TRBJ2-5; TRBD2 matches 11 bases. V shed 0 bases, J shed 1 base, and the junction held 10 bases outside the gene matches. The CDR3 is 19 amino acids. In germline, CDR1 is SGHVS, CDR2 FNYEAQ. The CDR3 nucleotides read TGTGCCAGCAGCTTAGCTCCTCTGACTAGCGGGGCTTCCCAAGAGACCCAGTACTTC. Its translation is CASSLAPLTSGASQETQYF.

This clone has just a few counts. This chain uses TRBV21-1 with TRBJ2-1; the table gives TRBD1 as D, unverified against the DNA. TRBV21-1 is given as a pseudogene. The CDR3 consists of 15 residues. Here the CDR3 reads CASIPLTGKSDEQFF. The DNA of the CDR3 is TGTGCCAGCATCCCGTTGACAGGGAAGTCTGATGAGCAGTTCTTC.

The chain couples TRBV19 to TRBJ1-5, with TRBD1 as a possible D gene (5 bases). CDR3 length: 16 amino acids. The V gene lost 5 bases and the J gene lost 6 bases, with 20 bases spanning the gap. CDR1 is LNHDA, CDR2 SQIVND, per germline (reference sequence). Here the CDR3 DNA reads TGTGCCAGTAGTCCCCGGTGGGGGGGGAGAGGTCAGCCCCAGCATTTT. It codes for CASSPRWGGRGQPQHF.

The chain has TRBV5-1 and TRBJ2-2; tentative D call: TRBD1 (5 bases). The germline gives CDR1 SGHRS, CDR2 YFSETQ. Between the trimmed V and J ends, which lost 4 bases and 7 bases, there was a span of 11 bases. CDR3 length: 13 residues. The CDR3 is CASSLSGNGELFF. CDR3 nucleotide sequence: TGCGCCAGCAGCCTTTCAGGGAACGGGGAGCTGTTTTTT.

The rearrangement uses TRBV6-1 and TRBJ2-3; D call uncertain. Germline V CDR1 and CDR2: MNHNS, SASEGT. The CDR3 has 17 residues. Trimming took 0 bases from V and 0 from J, leaving 13 bases between them. DNA of the CDR3: TGTGCCAGCAGTGAAGCGCCTCGGGTTGTGAGCACAGATACGCAGTATTTT. Amino acid sequence: CASSEAPRVVSTDTQYF.

The chain joins TRBV4-1 to TRBJ1-2, with D unresolved. Germline CDR1 is MGHRA and CDR2 is YSYEKL. This CDR3 contains 14 residues. With 0 bases removed from V and 4 bases from J, the gap between germline ends came to 9 bases. CDR3 amino acids: CASSQDQLVYGYTF. The CDR3 DNA reads as TGCGCCAGCAGCCAAGATCAGTTAGTCTATGGCTACACCTTC.

The CDR3 reads CASSEGRDRVYEQYF. The CDR3 DNA is TGTGCCAGCAGTGAAGGAAGAGACAGAGTCTACGAGCAGTACTTC. V is TRBV2 and J is TRBJ2-7; a possible D gene is TRBD1 (5 bases). This CDR3 has 15 residues. Looked up from germline, CDR1 is SNHLY and CDR2 is FYNNEI. Between the trimmed V and J ends, which lost 1 base and 3 bases, there was a span of 13 bases.

This clone was seen a few times. In DNA, the CDR3 is TGTGCCAGCAGCTTAAGCACAGATACGCAGTATTTT. Residues: CASSLSTDTQYF. The genes are TRBV7-2 and TRBJ2-3; no clear D gene. In germline, CDR1 is SGHTA, CDR2 FQGNSA. V dropped 2 bases and J dropped 0 bases, with 0 bases sitting between them. The CDR3 covers 12 residues.

The CDR3 DNA sequence: TGTGCCAGCAGTGGGTTTCCGAGGGGCAGGTCAGATACGCAGTATTTT. Translation gives CASSGFPRGRSDTQYF. This sequence joins TRBV5-4 and TRBJ2-3, with D tentatively TRBD1 or TRBD2 (5 bases each). With 5 bases removed from V and 4 bases from J, the gap between germline ends came to 20 bases. Germline values: CDR1 SGHNT, CDR2 YYREEE (reference sequence). The CDR3 runs to 16 residues.

This chain uses TRBV29-1 with TRBJ2-6; D remains unclear. This CDR3 comprises 13 residues. V was shortened by 3 bases and J by 0 bases, with 3 bases between the two germline ends. Germline loops: CDR1 SQVTM, CDR2 ANQGSEA. CDR3 bases: TGCAGCGTTGATCCCTCTGGGGCCAACGTCCTGACTTTC. This translates into CSVDPSGANVLTF.